This TCR beta chain was retrieved from a study of T cell repertoires in cytomegalovirus infection (dated by TCRdb to about 2019). Regarding the study in general: The HLA type of each donor mattered for the analysis, because public TCR beta signatures pointed to carriage of CMV infection along with the matching HLA type.

About this clonotype itself: There is no known antigen for this receptor. It has no much larger one-base neighbor in the sample; base qualities were not kept.

CDR1 and CDR2, per the germline V gene, are ENHRY and SYGVKD. Counted from cysteine to phenylalanine, this CDR3 has 14 amino acids. Kept here is only the CDR3 DNA, which spans 42 bases and is read in frame from base 1. Trimming accounts for 4 bases at V and 3 bases at J, while the number of junction bases matched to no gene is 4. Here is what the overall study found, with its caveats: The ex vivo response was dominated by HLA-C-restricted CMV-specific TCR beta clonotypes, and the single most frequent clonotype in two of eight donors was supplied by these HLA-C-restricted clonotypes. In both this cohort and an independent roughly 400-donor cohort, the cumulative frequency of public TCR beta family members distinguished carriers of CMV infection plus the relevant HLA type.

Sequencer: Illumina HiSeq 1500. TCRdb trimmed the raw reads at Q25, called clones with MiXCR and kept productive beta chains. CDR3 protein duplicates are merged, each entry listing the most common genes and DNA. The sample data list more than 250,000 distinct CDR3 sequences, and around 13% of these were observed just once. Jointly, the top ten make up 8.8% of the sample. The clonotype comes from a human donor in good health (CMV status not recorded). Some clones in this sample may be carry-over from other donors' samples. The chain is made from TRBV10-3 and TRBJ1-1, and 8 bases in between align with TRBD1. Specimen: PBMCs. The DNA is TGTGCCATCAGTGCACAGGGGGTGGACACTGAAGCTTTCTTT. It translates as CAISAQGVDTEAFF.